A single sample is the source of the 11 T cell receptor beta chains below, sequenced in a study of OX40 agonist ivuxolimab in advanced cancers. Clones were read by immunoSEQ multiplex PCR, and TCRdb kept only the in-frame ones, dropping some. The table records some 64,000 clones, under 90% of them present only once. The source was CD4+ or CD8+ T cells sorted from blood, collected in a trial of the OX40 agonist ivuxolimab. The receptors stem from an adult with an advanced solid tumor such as melanoma, head and neck, liver or kidney cancer.

V and J are TRBV5-1 and TRBJ2-5, with 9 bases identical to TRBD2. The trim removed 0 bases at V and 5 bases at J, leaving 8 bases unmatched. The CDR3 is 16 residues long. CDR1 and CDR2 (germline): SGHRS, YFSETQ. Here the CDR3 DNA reads TGCGCCAGCAGCTTGGAGTTAGCGGGAGCGGGGGAGACCCAGTACTTC. Its protein product is CASSLELAGAGETQYF.

The chain is built from TRBV28 and TRBJ1-4; 11 nucleotides match TRBD1. Trimming took 6 bases from V and 3 from J; bases not matched to a gene: 9. The CDR3 runs 17 residues. The germline V gene has CDR1 MDHEN and CDR2 SYDVKM. The CDR3 DNA follows: TGTGCCAGCAGAGGCTGGACAGGGGGCCGGGCTAATGAAAAACTGTTTTTT. Its protein is CASRGWTGGRANEKLFF. Full variable domain (remainder filled in from reference TRBV28 and TRBJ1-4): DVKVTQSSRYLVKRTGEKVFLECVQDMDHENMFWYRQDPGLGLRLIYFSYDVKMKEKGDIPEGYSVSREKKERFSLILESASTNQTSMYLCASRGWTGGRANEKLFFGSGTQLSVL.

The genes are TRBV4-2 and TRBJ2-7; 8 positions agree with TRBD2. V lost 3 bases and J lost 4; bases outside the gene matches: 2. The length of the CDR3 is 13 residues. From germline, CDR1 is LGHNA and CDR2 YNFKEQ. Here the CDR3 DNA reads TGTGCCAGCAGCCAGGGACTAGGTTACGAGCAGTACTTC. Amino acid sequence: CASSQGLGYEQYF.

This clone has just one count. V and J are TRBV11-2 and TRBJ1-1; D ambiguous. V was cut by 1 base and J by 4 bases, with 7 bases left in between. Germline V gene lookup returns CDR1 SGHAT and CDR2 FQNNGV. This CDR3 region has 13 residues. This CDR3 is CASSLGEGTEAFF. Here the CDR3 DNA reads TGTGCCAGCAGCTTAGGAGAGGGCACTGAAGCTTTCTTT.

V is TRBV5-4 and J is TRBJ2-5; 10 nucleotides align to TRBD1. The length of the CDR3 is 14 residues. CDR1 and CDR2 from the germline V gene are SGHNT and YYREEE (reference sequence). Trimming took 6 bases from V and 5 from J; bases not matched to a gene: 7. The CDR3 spells CASTTPGQGETQYF. The CDR3 nucleotides are TGTGCCAGCACCACCCCGGGACAGGGGGAGACCCAGTACTTC.

The chain joins TRBV27 to TRBJ2-3; D is possibly TRBD1 (6 bases). Germline lookup yields CDR1 MNHEY and CDR2 SMNVEV (reference sequence). Trimming stripped 5 bases from V and 6 bases from J, with 15 bases between. This CDR3 comprises 14 residues. CDR3 amino acids: CASSPIDRTDTQYF. The CDR3, as DNA: TGTGCCAGCAGTCCGATTGACAGGACGGATACGCAGTATTTT.

The chain recombines TRBV2 with TRBJ1-4, with 7 bases lining up with TRBD1. Germline CDR1 reads SNHLY; CDR2 reads FYNNEI. This CDR3 spans 15 amino acids. Germline trimming cut 6 bases from V and 4 bases from J; bases unmatched to any gene: 8. The CDR3 sequence: CASRPTGVFNEKLFF. In DNA, the CDR3 is TGTGCCAGCAGGCCAACAGGGGTCTTTAATGAAAAACTGTTTTTT.

CDR3 loop: CASSSPGLAYNEQFF. CDR3 in DNA: TGTGCCAGCAGCTCCCCGGGACTAGCCTACAATGAGCAGTTCTTC. J is TRBJ2-1 and V is TRBV7-9, with 8 bases that match TRBD2. V lost 4 bases and J lost 2; bases outside the gene matches: 4. This CDR3 spans 15 amino acids. Per germline, CDR1 SEHNR and CDR2 FQNEAQ (reference sequence).

The chain uses TRBV5-1 and TRBJ2-4, with TRBD2 matching 9 bases. The CDR3 is 15 amino acids. With V trimmed by 6 bases and J by 9 bases, 13 bases remained unmatched. The germline CDR1 and CDR2 sequences are SGHRS and YFSETQ. The CDR3 here is CASKKVGGRDGIQYF. The CDR3 region has the DNA TGCGCCAGCAAGAAAGTCGGCGGGAGGGACGGCATTCAGTACTTC.

The chain combines TRBV7-9 with TRBJ1-3; D is uncertain. Germline V lookup: CDR1 SEHNR, CDR2 FQNEAQ (reference sequence). Trimming removed 5 bases from V and 5 bases from J, with 10 bases in between. The CDR3 loop spans 13 amino acids. The CDR3: CASSGRGRNTIYF. DNA for the CDR3: TGTGCCAGCAGCGGGCGCGGACGAAACACCATATATTTT. Based on the CDR3 plus reference TRBV7-9 and TRBJ1-3, the full variable domain is DTGVSQNPRHKITKRGQNVTFRCDPISEHNRLYWYRQTLGQGPEFLTYFQNEAQLEKSRLLSDRFSAERPKGSFSTLEIQRTEQGDSAMYLCASSGRGRNTIYFGEGSWLTVV.

The V call is TRBV5-1, the J call TRBJ1-6, with D possibly matching TRBD1 (6 bases). CDR3 length: 15 residues. V lost 0 bases and J 9 bases, leaving 13 bases between the germline ends. In germline, CDR1 is SGHRS, CDR2 YFSETQ. Here the CDR3 reads CASSLGPGQGSPLHF. The CDR3 DNA reads as TGCGCCAGCAGCTTGGGACCGGGACAAGGTTCACCCCTCCACTTT.